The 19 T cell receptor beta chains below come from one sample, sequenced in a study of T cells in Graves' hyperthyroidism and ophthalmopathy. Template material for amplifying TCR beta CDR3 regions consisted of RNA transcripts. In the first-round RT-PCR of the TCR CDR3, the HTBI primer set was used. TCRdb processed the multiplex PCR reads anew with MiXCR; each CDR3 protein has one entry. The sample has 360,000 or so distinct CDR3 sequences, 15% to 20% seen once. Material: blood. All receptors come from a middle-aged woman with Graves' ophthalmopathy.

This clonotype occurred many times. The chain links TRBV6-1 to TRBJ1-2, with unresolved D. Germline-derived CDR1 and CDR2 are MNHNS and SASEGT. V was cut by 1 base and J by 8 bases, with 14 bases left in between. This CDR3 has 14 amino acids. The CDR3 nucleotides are TGTGCCAGCAGTGAAGGGTTTGGTTATAGCGGCTACACCTTC. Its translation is CASSEGFGYSGYTF.

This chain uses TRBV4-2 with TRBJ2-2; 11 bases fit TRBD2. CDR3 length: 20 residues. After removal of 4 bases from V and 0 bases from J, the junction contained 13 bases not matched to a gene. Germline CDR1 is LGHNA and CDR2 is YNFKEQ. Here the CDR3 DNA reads TGTGCCAGCAGCCTACCTATCGATAGCGGGAGGGACCCGAACACCGGGGAGCTGTTTTTT. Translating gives CASSLPIDSGRDPNTGELFF.

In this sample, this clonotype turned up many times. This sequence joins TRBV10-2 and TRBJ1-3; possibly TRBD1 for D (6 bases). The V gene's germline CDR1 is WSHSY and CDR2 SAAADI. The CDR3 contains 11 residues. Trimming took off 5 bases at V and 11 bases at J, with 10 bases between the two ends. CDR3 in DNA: TGCGCCAGCAGTACACAGGGTTCCATATATTTT. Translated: CASSTQGSIYF.

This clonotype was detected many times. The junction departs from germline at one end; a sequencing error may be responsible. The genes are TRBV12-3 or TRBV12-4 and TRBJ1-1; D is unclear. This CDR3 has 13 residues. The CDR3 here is CASGLALNTEAFF. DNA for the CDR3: TGTGCCAGCGGTTTAGCGCTGAACACTGAAGCTTTCTTT.

CDR3 sequence: CASRGLAGLDTGELFF. DNA for the CDR3: TGCGCCAGCAGAGGGCTAGCGGGATTGGACACCGGGGAGCTGTTTTTT. The chain recombines TRBV5-1 with TRBJ2-2, with 9 bases lining up with TRBD2. Per the germline V gene, CDR1 is SGHRS and CDR2 is YFSETQ. The CDR3 extends over 16 amino acids. J lost 3 bases, V lost 5 bases, and 8 bases had no gene match.

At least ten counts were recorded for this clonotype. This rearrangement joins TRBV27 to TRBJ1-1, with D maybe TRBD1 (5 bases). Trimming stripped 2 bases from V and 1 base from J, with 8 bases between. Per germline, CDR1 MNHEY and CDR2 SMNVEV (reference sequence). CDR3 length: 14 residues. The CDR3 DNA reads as TGTGCCAGCAGTTTAGTAGGGGCGAACACTGAAGCTTTCTTT. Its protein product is CASSLVGANTEAFF.

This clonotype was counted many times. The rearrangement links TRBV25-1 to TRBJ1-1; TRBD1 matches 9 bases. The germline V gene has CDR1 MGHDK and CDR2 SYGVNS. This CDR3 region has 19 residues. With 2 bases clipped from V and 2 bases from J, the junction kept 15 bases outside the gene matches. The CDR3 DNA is TGTGCCAGCAGTGAAGGGACAGGGCAAAGTAGACTACCTAACACTGAAGCTTTCTTT. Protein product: CASSEGTGQSRLPNTEAFF.

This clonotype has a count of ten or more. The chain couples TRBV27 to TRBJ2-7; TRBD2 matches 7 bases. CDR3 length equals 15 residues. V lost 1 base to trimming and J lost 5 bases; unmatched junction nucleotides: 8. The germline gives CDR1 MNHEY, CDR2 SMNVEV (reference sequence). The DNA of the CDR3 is TGTGCCAGCAGTTTATTACCGGGAGGAAGACACGAGCAGTACTTC. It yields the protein CASSLLPGGRHEQYF.

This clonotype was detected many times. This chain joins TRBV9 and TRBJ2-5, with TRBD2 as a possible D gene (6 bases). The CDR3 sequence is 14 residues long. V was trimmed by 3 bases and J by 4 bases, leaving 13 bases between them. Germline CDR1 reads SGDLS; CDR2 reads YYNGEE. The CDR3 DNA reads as TGTGCCAGCAGCGCCTTCTCCGGGAGAGAGACCCAGTACTTC. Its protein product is CASSAFSGRETQYF. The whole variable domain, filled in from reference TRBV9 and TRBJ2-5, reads DSGVTQTPKHLITATGQRVTLRCSPRSGDLSVYWYQQSLDQGLQFLIQYYNGEERAKGNILERFSAQQFPDLHSELNLSSLELGDSALYFCASSAFSGRETQYFGPGTRLLVL.

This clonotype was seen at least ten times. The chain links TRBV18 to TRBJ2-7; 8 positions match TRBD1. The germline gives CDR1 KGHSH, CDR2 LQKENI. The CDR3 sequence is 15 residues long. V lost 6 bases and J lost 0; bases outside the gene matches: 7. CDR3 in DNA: TGTGCCAGCTCCGACGGGGACAGGAGCTCCTACGAGCAGTACTTC. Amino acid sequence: CASSDGDRSSYEQYF.

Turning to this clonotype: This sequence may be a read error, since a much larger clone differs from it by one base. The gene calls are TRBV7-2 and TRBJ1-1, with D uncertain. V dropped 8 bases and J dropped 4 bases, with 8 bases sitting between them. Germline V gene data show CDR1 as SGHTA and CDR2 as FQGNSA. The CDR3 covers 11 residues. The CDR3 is CASAEVTEAFF. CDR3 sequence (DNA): TGTGCCAGCGCGGAGGTCACTGAAGCTTTCTTT.

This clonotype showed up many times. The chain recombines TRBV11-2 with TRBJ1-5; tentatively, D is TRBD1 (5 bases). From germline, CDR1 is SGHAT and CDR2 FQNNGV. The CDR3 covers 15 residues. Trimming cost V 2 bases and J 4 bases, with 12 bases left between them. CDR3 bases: TGTGCCAGCAGCTTAACAGACAGCCTAAATCAGCCCCAGCATTTT. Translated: CASSLTDSLNQPQHF. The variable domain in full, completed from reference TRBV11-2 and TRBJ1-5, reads EAGVAQSPRYKIIEKRQSVAFWCNPISGHATLYWYQQILGQGPKLLIQFQNNGVVDDSQLPKDRFSAERLKGVDSTLKIQPAKLEDSAVYLCASSLTDSLNQPQHFGDGTRLSIL.

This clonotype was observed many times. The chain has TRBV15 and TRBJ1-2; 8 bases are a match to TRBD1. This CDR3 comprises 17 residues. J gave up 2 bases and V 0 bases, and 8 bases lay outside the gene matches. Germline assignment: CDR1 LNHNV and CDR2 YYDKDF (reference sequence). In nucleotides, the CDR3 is TGTGCCACCAGCAGAGATGGGACAGGTTCTCCCAACTATGGCTACACCTTC. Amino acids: CATSRDGTGSPNYGYTF.

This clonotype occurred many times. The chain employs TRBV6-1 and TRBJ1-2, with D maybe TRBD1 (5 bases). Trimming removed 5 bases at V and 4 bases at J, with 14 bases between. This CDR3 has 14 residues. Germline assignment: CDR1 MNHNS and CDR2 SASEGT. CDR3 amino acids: CASSPSEQAYGYTF. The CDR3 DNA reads TGTGCCAGCAGTCCGTCGGAACAGGCCTATGGCTACACCTTC.

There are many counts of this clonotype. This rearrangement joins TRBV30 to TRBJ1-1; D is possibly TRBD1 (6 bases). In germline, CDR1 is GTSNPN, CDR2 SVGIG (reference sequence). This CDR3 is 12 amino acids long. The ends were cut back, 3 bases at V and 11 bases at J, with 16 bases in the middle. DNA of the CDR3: TGTGCCTGGAGACAACCCCAGGGGTCCGCTTTCTTT. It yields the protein CAWRQPQGSAFF.

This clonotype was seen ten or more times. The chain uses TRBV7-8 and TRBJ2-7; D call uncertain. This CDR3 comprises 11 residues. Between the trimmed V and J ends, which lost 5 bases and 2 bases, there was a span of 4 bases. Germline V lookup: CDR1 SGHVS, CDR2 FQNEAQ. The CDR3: CASSTTYEQYF. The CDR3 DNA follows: TGTGCCAGCAGCACGACCTACGAGCAGTACTTC. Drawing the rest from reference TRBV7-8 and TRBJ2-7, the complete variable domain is GAGVSQSPRYKVAKRGQDVALRCDPISGHVSLFWYQQALGQGPEFLTYFQNEAQLDKSGLPSDRFFAERPEGSVSTLKIQRTQQEDSAVYLCASSTTYEQYFGPGTRLTVT.

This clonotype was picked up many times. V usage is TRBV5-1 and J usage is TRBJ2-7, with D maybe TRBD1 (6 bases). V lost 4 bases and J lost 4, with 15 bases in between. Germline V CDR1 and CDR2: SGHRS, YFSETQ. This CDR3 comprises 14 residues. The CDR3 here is CASSELDRRYEQYF. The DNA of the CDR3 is TGCGCCAGCAGCGAGCTAGACAGGCGGTACGAGCAGTACTTC.

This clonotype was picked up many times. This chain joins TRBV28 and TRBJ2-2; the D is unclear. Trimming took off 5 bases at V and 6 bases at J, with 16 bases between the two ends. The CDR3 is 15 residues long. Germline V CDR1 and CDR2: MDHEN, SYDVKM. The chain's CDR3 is CASSPMTAPAGELFF. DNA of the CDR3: TGTGCCAGCAGTCCCATGACGGCCCCCGCCGGGGAGCTGTTTTTT. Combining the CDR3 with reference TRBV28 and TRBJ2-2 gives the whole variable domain DVKVTQSSRYLVKRTGEKVFLECVQDMDHENMFWYRQDPGLGLRLIYFSYDVKMKEKGDIPEGYSVSREKKERFSLILESASTNQTSMYLCASSPMTAPAGELFFGEGSRLTVL.

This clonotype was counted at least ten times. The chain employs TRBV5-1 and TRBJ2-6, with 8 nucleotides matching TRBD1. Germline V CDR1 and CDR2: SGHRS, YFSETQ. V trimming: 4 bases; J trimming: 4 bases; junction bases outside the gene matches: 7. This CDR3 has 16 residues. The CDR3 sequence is CASSPGTGAGANVLTF. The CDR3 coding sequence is TGCGCCAGCAGCCCTGGGACAGGCGCCGGGGCCAACGTCCTGACTTTC.